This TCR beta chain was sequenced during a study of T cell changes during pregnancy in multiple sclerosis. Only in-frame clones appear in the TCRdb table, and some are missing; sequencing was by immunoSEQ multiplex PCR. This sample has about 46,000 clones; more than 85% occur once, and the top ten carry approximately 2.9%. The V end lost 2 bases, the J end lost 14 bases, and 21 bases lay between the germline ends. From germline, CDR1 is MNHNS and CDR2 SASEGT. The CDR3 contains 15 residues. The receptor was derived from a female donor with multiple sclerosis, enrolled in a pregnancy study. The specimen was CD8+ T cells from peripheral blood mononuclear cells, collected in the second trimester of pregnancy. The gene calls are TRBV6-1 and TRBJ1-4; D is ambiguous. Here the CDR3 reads CASSEFVRGGHLLFF. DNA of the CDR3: TGTGCCAGCAGTGAATTTGTCAGAGGAGGTCATTTGCTGTTTTTT.